Below are 19 T cell receptor beta chains sequenced from a single sample in a study of vaccination effects on CD4 cells after COVID-19. These receptors are not linked to any known antigen. Viral peptide pool expansion of antigen-specific CD4+ T cells preceded sequencing in the ViraFEST assay. Cells that had been cultured for ten to eleven days were the source of isolated CD4+ T cells. In the vaccine recipients, nucleocapsid antibodies were negative and there was no prior SARS-CoV-2 infection. Clones were read by immunoSEQ multiplex PCR, and TCRdb kept only the in-frame ones, dropping some. The sample shows around 55,000 clones, about two thirds of them seen only once. Sequences were derived from CD4+ T cells from PBMCs cultured with SARS-CoV-2 spike peptides, sampled before COVID-19 vaccination. The origin of the receptors is a human donor who received a COVID-19 vaccine.

This chain uses TRBV2 with TRBJ1-1; no firm D call. Trimming cost V 6 bases and J 3 bases, with 14 bases left between them. This CDR3 spans 14 amino acids. CDR1 SNHLY and CDR2 FYNNEI come from the germline V gene. The CDR3 region is CASRAGMRDTEAFF. The CDR3 bases are TGTGCCAGCAGGGCGGGAATGAGGGACACTGAAGCTTTCTTT. The full variable domain, with the rest looked up from reference TRBV2 and TRBJ1-1, is EPEVTQTPSHQVTQMGQEVILRCVPISNHLYFYWYRQILGQKVEFLVSFYNNEISEKSEIFDDQFSVERPDGSNFTLKIRSTKLEDSAMYFCASRAGMRDTEAFFGQGTRLTVV.

The chain couples TRBV5-6 to TRBJ2-2, with TRBD2 as a possible D gene (5 bases). Trimming took 4 bases from V and 8 from J, leaving 24 bases between them. This CDR3 comprises 17 residues. The V gene's germline CDR1 is SGHDT and CDR2 YYEEEE. CDR3 coding DNA: TGTGCCAGCAGCCACGTGGCGGCGGGCGGCACTCAAGGGGAGCTGTTTTTT. This gives the protein CASSHVAAGGTQGELFF.

This clone was seen a few times. The V and J genes are TRBV18 and TRBJ2-7, with TRBD1 matching 9 bases. Germline V CDR1 and CDR2: KGHSH, LQKENI. The junction had 3 bases not matched to a gene; V was cut back by 4 bases and J by 2 bases. CDR3 length: 14 amino acids. In DNA, the CDR3 is TGTGCCAGCTCACAGGACAGGGGTCCCTACGAGCAGTACTTC. The encoded protein is CASSQDRGPYEQYF.

J is TRBJ1-3 and V is TRBV30, with D possibly matching TRBD1 (6 bases). Germline lookup yields CDR1 GTSNPN and CDR2 SVGIG (reference sequence). Trimming removed 2 bases from V and 3 bases from J, with 11 bases in between. This CDR3 has 14 amino acids. CDR3 loop: CAWSPEGVGNTIYF. The CDR3 DNA follows: TGTGCCTGGAGTCCAGAGGGGGTTGGAAACACCATATATTTT. Full variable domain (outside the CDR3, taken from reference TRBV30 and TRBJ1-3): SQTIHQWPATLVQPVGSPLSLECTVEGTSNPNLYWYRQAAGRGLQLLFYSVGIGQISSEVPQNLSASRPQDRQFILSSKKLLLSDSGFYLCAWSPEGVGNTIYFGEGSWLTVV.

V and J are TRBV18 and TRBJ2-1, with 8 bases that match TRBD1. The J segment lost 9 bases and the V segment lost 4 bases, leaving 5 bases of the junction unmatched. This CDR3 contains 13 residues. CDR1 and CDR2 (germline): KGHSH, LQKENI. CDR3 DNA sequence: TGTGCCAGCTCACTACAGGGGACAGGTGAGCAGTTCTTC. As protein: CASSLQGTGEQFF. Variable domain in full (rest from reference TRBV18 and TRBJ2-1): NAGVMQNPRHLVRRRGQEARLRCSPMKGHSHVYWYRQLPEEGLKFMVYLQKENIIDESGMPKERFSAEFPKEGPSILRIQQVVRGDSAAYFCASSLQGTGEQFFGPGTRLTVL.

The chain links TRBV10-2 to TRBJ2-4, with a weak D call TRBD2 (6 bases). The germline V gene encodes CDR1 WSHSY and CDR2 SAAADI. Deletions cut 2 bases from V and 0 bases from J, with 11 bases between. This CDR3 is built from 16 residues. The CDR3 reads CASSESGGKAKNIQYF. The CDR3 coding sequence is TGCGCCAGCAGTGAGAGTGGCGGGAAAGCCAAAAACATTCAGTACTTC.

The J gene is TRBJ1-5, the V gene TRBV30; TRBD1 agrees at 7 bases. The V gene's germline CDR1 is GTSNPN and CDR2 SVGIG (reference sequence). The CDR3 is 16 residues long. V was clipped by 0 bases and J by 5 bases; unmatched bases: 10. CDR3: CAWSVLGTDPYQPQHF. DNA for the CDR3: TGTGCCTGGAGTGTACTCGGGACAGACCCCTATCAGCCCCAGCATTTT.

The chain has TRBV6-5 and TRBJ2-2, with D perhaps TRBD1 (5 bases). Trimming cost V 0 bases and J 3 bases, with 5 bases left between them. The length of the CDR3 is 14 residues. Germline V CDR1 and CDR2: MNHEY, SVGAGI. CDR3 protein: CASSYSTDTGELFF. The CDR3 DNA reads TGTGCCAGCAGTTACTCGACAGACACCGGGGAGCTGTTTTTT.

The chain is built from TRBV10-3 and TRBJ1-5, with no clear D. Looked up from germline, CDR1 is ENHRY and CDR2 is SYGVKD. V lost 2 bases, J lost 3 bases, and 11 bases lay in between. The CDR3 loop spans 15 amino acids. DNA of the CDR3: TGTGCCATCAGTGAGAGCTCCGGACCCAATCAGCCCCAGCATTTT. This encodes CAISESSGPNQPQHF.

This sequence joins TRBV2 and TRBJ1-1; 9 positions agree with TRBD1. Per germline, CDR1 SNHLY and CDR2 FYNNEI. The V segment lost 7 bases and the J segment 5 bases; nucleotides outside the gene matches: 8. This CDR3 is 14 amino acids long. CDR3 in DNA: TGTGCCAGCAATCAACAGGGGGCTTTTACTGAAGCTTTCTTT. Amino acid sequence: CASNQQGAFTEAFF.

As DNA, the CDR3 is TGTGCCAGCAGCTCCTTGCGACTAGCAGAGGTCGGGGAGCTGTTTTTT. Amino acids: CASSSLRLAEVGELFF. The chain employs TRBV7-9 and TRBJ2-2; 7 bases are shared with TRBD2. V lost 4 bases to trimming and J lost 7 bases; unmatched junction nucleotides: 12. This CDR3 contains 16 residues. Germline V gene sequence: CDR1 SEHNR, CDR2 FQNEAQ (reference sequence).

This chain uses TRBV30 with TRBJ2-3, with D possibly being TRBD2 (6 bases). Germline CDR1 and CDR2: GTSNPN and SVGIG (reference sequence). There are 16 residues in the CDR3. V was clipped by 0 bases and J by 1 base, with 14 bases between them. CDR3 coding DNA: TGTGCCTGGAGTGTAAAGGGTCGGAGGGGCACAGATACGCAGTATTTT. It yields the protein CAWSVKGRRGTDTQYF.

The rearrangement links TRBV30 to TRBJ1-3, with 7 bases identical to TRBD1. This CDR3 is built from 13 residues. J lost 7 bases, V lost 3 bases, and 6 bases had no gene match. The germline CDR1 and CDR2 sequences are GTSNPN and SVGIG (reference sequence). The chain's CDR3 is CAWRWTGGNTIYF. The CDR3 bases are TGTGCCTGGAGATGGACAGGAGGGAACACCATATATTTT.

The rearrangement links TRBV7-8 to TRBJ2-3; D unresolved. Germline V CDR1 and CDR2: SGHVS, FQNEAQ. The CDR3 totals 16 residues. V was trimmed by 1 base and J by 0 bases, leaving 11 bases between them. CDR3 sequence: CASSLVRLPSTDTQYF. The CDR3 DNA is TGTGCCAGCAGCTTAGTGCGGTTACCTAGCACAGATACGCAGTATTTT.

This clone was recorded a few times. The gene calls are TRBV9 and TRBJ2-2; 8 positions match TRBD2. J lost 4 bases, V lost 3 bases, and 11 bases had no gene match. Germline V gives CDR1 SGDLS, CDR2 YYNGEE. CDR3 size: 17 residues. CDR3 sequence (DNA): TGTGCCAGCAGCGCAACCTCCCGGGGGGGAGTCACCGGGGAGCTGTTTTTT. Protein product: CASSATSRGGVTGELFF.

In its sample, this clone was seen a few times. The V call is TRBV29-1, the J call TRBJ2-7; possible D gene TRBD2, 6 bases. The germline gives CDR1 SQVTM, CDR2 ANQGSEA. The ends were cut back, 4 bases at V and 4 bases at J, with 17 bases in the middle. The CDR3 totals 14 residues. The DNA for the CDR3 is TGCAGCGTTGGGGGGGTAGGAGGTGAATACGAGCAGTACTTC. Translated, it gives CSVGGVGGEYEQYF.

The genes are TRBV3-1 (or the pseudogene TRBV3-2) and TRBJ2-2; TRBD1 might be the D (6 bases). From germline, CDR1 is LGHDT and CDR2 YNNKEL (reference sequence). The CDR3 totals 14 residues. V was cut by 4 bases and J by 5 bases, with 11 bases left in between. DNA for the CDR3: TGTGCCAGCAGCCGGCAAACAGGGACCGGGGAGCTGTTTTTT. Its translation: CASSRQTGTGELFF.

This clone appeared a few times. V and J are TRBV5-4 and TRBJ2-4; D tentatively reads TRBD1 or TRBD2 (5 bases each). The CDR3 totals 13 residues. CDR1 and CDR2 (germline): SGHNT, YYREEE (reference sequence). V gave up 3 bases and J gave up 8 bases, with 12 bases separating them. In DNA, the CDR3 is TGTGCCAGCAGCTGGGACCGGACGGACATTCAGTACTTC. This translates into CASSWDRTDIQYF.

The chain employs TRBV11-2 and TRBJ1-1; D is perhaps TRBD1 (6 bases). V was cut by 3 bases and J by 5 bases, with 10 bases left in between. Per the germline V gene, CDR1 is SGHAT and CDR2 is FQNNGV. The CDR3 is 13 residues long. CDR3 amino acids: CASSFGGPTEAFF. The CDR3, as DNA: TGTGCCAGCAGCTTCGGGGGGCCGACTGAAGCTTTCTTT.